Listed below are T cell receptor beta chains from one sample, sequenced in a study of T cells in Graves' hyperthyroidism and ophthalmopathy. Each CDR3 protein is one row after TCRdb ran MiXCR on the multiplex PCR reads. This table has 400,000 to 500,000 distinct CDR3 sequences, about 15% appearing once. The sequenced sample consisted of blood. The receptors here all came from a man younger than 30 with Graves' ophthalmopathy. Each CDR3 is given without its conserved first and last residue.

>TRBV5-1|TRBJ1-5
ASSLGQAQPQH
>TRBV5-8|TRBJ2-5
ASSVGLAGDQETQY
>TRBV7-9|TRBJ2-5
ASSFKGWETQY
>TRBV6-1|TRBJ2-2
ASKPIRGGTGELF
>TRBV6-1|TRBJ2-6
ASGETIADVLT
>TRBV4-1|TRBJ2-1
ASSSGTVPGQF
>TRBV3-1|TRBJ2-7
ASSQDKRDEQY
>TRBV9|TRBJ2-6
ASSVRSGANVLT
>TRBV5-1|TRBJ2-7
ASKQGGGYEQY
>TRBV19|TRBJ2-7
ASSMVTGSYEQY
>TRBV7-2|TRBJ2-7
ASSLYGGGARNEQY
>TRBV6-1|TRBJ1-6
ASSEYGRGNSPLH
>TRBV12-3/TRBV12-4|TRBJ1-1
ASSLPWTGSTEAF
>TRBV7-9|TRBJ2-1
ASSPAQGTASYNEQF
>TRBV6-4|TRBJ2-1
ASSDSPEGGVQF
>TRBV6-1|TRBJ1-1
ASSRDRDLEAF
>TRBV4-2|TRBJ2-3
ASSQEESTDTQY
>TRBV19|TRBJ1-5
ASSTGPISNQPQH
>TRBV6-1|TRBJ1-4
ASSTWTGGNEKLF
>TRBV4-1|TRBJ2-3
ASSQARDNTQY
>TRBV11-2|TRBJ2-7
ASSPGLAYEQY
>TRBV7-9|TRBJ1-2
ASSLGTGGPNYGYT
>TRBV4-2|TRBJ2-5
ASSQGGGTGVETQY
>TRBV15|TRBJ2-5
ATSRARQGAETQY